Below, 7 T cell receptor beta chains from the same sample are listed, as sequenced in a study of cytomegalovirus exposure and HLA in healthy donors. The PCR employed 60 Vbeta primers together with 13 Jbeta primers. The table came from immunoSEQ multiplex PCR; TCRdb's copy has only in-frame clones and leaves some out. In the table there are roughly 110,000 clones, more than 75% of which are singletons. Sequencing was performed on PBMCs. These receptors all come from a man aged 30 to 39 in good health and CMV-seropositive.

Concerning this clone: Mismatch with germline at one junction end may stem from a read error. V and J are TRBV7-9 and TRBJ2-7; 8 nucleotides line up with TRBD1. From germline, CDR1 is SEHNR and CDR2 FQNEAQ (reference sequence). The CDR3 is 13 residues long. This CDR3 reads CSSSAITGGEQYF. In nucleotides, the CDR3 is TGTTCCAGCAGCGCTATTACAGGGGGCGAGCAGTACTTC.

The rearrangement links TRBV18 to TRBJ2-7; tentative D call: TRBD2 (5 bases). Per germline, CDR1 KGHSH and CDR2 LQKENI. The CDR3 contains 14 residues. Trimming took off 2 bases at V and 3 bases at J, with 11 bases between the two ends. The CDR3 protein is CASSPAGPYYEQYF. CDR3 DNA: TGTGCCAGCTCACCAGCGGGCCCTTACTACGAGCAGTACTTC.

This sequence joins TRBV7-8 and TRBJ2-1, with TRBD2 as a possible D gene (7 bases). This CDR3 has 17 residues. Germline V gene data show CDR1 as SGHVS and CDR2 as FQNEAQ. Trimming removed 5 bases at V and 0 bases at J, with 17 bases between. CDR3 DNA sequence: TGTGCCAGCAGCCAAGAGGGCGGGGGCGACTCCTACAATGAGCAGTTCTTC. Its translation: CASSQEGGGDSYNEQFF.

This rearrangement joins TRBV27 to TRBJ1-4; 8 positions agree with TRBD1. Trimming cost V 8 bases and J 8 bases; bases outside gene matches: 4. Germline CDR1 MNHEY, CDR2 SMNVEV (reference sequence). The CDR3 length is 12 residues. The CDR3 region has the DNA TGTGCCAGCGGACAGGGTTGGGAAAAACTGTTTTTT. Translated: CASGQGWEKLFF.

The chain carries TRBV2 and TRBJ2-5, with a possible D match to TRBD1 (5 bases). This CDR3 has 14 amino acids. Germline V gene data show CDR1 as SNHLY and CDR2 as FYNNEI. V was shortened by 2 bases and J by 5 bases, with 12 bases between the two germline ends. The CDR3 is CASSERGLGETQYF. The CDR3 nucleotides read TGTGCCAGCAGTGAAAGGGGTCTAGGGGAGACCCAGTACTTC.

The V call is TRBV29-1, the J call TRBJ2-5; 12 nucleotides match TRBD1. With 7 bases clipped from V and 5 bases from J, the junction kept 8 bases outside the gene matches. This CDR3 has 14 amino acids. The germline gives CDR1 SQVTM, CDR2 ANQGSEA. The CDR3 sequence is CSARGQGARETQYF. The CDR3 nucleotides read TGCAGCGCCCGGGGACAGGGGGCGCGGGAGACCCAGTACTTC.

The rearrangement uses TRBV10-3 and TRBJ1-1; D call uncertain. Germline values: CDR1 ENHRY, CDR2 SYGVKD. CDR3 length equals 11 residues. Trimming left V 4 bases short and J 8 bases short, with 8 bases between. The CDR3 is CAISVQSEAFF. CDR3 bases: TGTGCCATCAGTGTTCAGTCAGAAGCTTTCTTT.